Listed below are T cell receptor beta chains from one sample, sequenced in a study of blood T cell repertoires in COVID-19. Only in-frame clones appear in the TCRdb table, and some are missing; sequencing was by immunoSEQ multiplex PCR. The sample yields 200,000 to 250,000 clones, about 83% seen once. Sequencing was carried out using PBMCs or T cells enriched from blood (not recorded which). These receptors were collected from a woman in her forties or fifties who had recovered from COVID-19. CDR3s include the opening cysteine and the closing phenylalanine or tryptophan. D genes are given only for firm matches. Clone size, where shown, is once, few, many, or a class for clones that have expanded.

clone_size j_call v_call d_call cdr3_nt cdr3_aa
. TRBJ2-1 TRBV7-7 . TGTGCTAGCAGCTTAGCGGGACAGGGAATGGGTGAGCAGTTCTTC CASSLAGQGMGEQFF
. TRBJ1-6 TRBV27 . TGTGCCAGCAGCGGGAGGGCAGGGAATAATTCACCCCTCCACTTT CASSGRAGNNSPLHF
. TRBJ1-1 TRBV4-3 . TGCGCCAGCAGCCGACCCGGGAACAGAGGGTCGGGAACTGAAGCTTTCTTT CASSRPGNRGSGTEAFF
. TRBJ1-5 TRBV6-2/TRBV6-3 TRBD1 TGTGCCAGCCGCCCGACAGGGGAAGGTCAGCCCCAGCATTTT CASRPTGEGQPQHF
few TRBJ1-3 TRBV9 TRBD1 TGTGCCAGCAGCAGACAGGGGGCTGGAAACACCATATATTTT CASSRQGAGNTIYF
. TRBJ2-1 TRBV7-2 TRBD1 TGTGCCAGCAGACCACAGGGGGCAAGAGGGAGTGAGCAGTTCTTC CASRPQGARGSEQFF
once TRBJ2-5 TRBV30 TRBD1 TGTGCCTGGAGTGTAAACAGGGGAGAGACCCAGTACTTC CAWSVNRGETQYF
. TRBJ2-1 TRBV7-9 . TGTGCCAGCAGCCCGGCCGGGTTGGGTGAGCAGTTCTTC CASSPAGLGEQFF
. TRBJ2-6 TRBV2 . TGTGCCAGTCTCGGGGGGCACTCTGGGGCCAACGTCCTGACTTTC CASLGGHSGANVLTF
. TRBJ1-1 TRBV2 TRBD1 TGTGCCAGCAGGGATGGGACAGGGGTGGGTGAAGCTTTCTTT CASRDGTGVGEAFF
. TRBJ2-1 TRBV19 TRBD2 TGTGCCAGCGGTACCGGGACTAGCGTAAATGAGCAGTTCTTC CASGTGTSVNEQFF
. TRBJ2-1 TRBV6-5 TRBD2 TGTGCCAGCTCCAGACTAGCGGGATTTAATGAGCAGTTCTTC CASSRLAGFNEQFF
. TRBJ1-1 TRBV19 TRBD1 TGTGCCAGTCCAGCCAGGGGGCCTCTAATCACTGAAGCTTTCTTT CASPARGPLITEAFF
. TRBJ1-5 TRBV18 . TGTGCCAGCTCACCAGAACAGATTAGCAATCAGCCCCAGCATTTT CASSPEQISNQPQHF
few TRBJ1-1 TRBV14 TRBD1 TGTGCCAGCAGCCAAGAACAGGGGGCGCGCAGTTGGCGTGACACTGAAGCTTTCTTT CASSQEQGARSWRDTEAFF